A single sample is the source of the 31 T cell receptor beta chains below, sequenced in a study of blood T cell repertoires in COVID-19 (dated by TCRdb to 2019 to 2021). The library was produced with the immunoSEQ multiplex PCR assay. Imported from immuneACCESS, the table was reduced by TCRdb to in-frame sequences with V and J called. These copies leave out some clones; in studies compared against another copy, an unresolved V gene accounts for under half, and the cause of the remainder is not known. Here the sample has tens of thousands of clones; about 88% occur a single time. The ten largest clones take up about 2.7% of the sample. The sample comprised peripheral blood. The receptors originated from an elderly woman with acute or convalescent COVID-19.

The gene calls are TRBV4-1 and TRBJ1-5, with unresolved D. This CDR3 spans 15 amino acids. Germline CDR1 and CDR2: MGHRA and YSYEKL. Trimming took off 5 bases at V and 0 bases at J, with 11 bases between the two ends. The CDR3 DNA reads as TGCGCCAGCAGCTCCGGAGACTATAGCAATCAGCCCCAGCATTTT. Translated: CASSSGDYSNQPQHF.

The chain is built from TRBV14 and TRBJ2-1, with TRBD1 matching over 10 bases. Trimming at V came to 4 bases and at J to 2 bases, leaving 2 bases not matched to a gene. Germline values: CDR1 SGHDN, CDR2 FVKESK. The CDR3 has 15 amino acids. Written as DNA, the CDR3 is TGTGCCAGCAGCCGGGACAGGGGTCCCTACAATGAGCAGTTCTTC. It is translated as CASSRDRGPYNEQFF.

Written as DNA, the CDR3 is TGTGCCAGCTCACCCACCTCCAGACAGGGCCCCGACTATGGCTACACCTTC. Protein sequence: CASSPTSRQGPDYGYTF. The rearrangement links TRBV18 to TRBJ1-2, with TRBD1 matching over 7 bases. This CDR3 spans 17 amino acids. V shed 3 bases and J 3 bases; nucleotides not matched to a gene: 13. Looked up from germline, CDR1 is KGHSH and CDR2 is LQKENI.

The CDR3 bases are TGTGCCAGCAGCCAAGGTTTAGGGGCAGCCGGGGCCAACGTCCTGACTTTC. It codes for CASSQGLGAAGANVLTF. The J gene is TRBJ2-6, the V gene TRBV3-1 (or the pseudogene TRBV3-2); possible D gene TRBD1, 5 bases. Trimming took 1 base from V and 4 from J, leaving 14 bases between them. This CDR3 is 17 amino acids long. Germline V gene sequence: CDR1 LGHDT, CDR2 YNNKEL (reference sequence).

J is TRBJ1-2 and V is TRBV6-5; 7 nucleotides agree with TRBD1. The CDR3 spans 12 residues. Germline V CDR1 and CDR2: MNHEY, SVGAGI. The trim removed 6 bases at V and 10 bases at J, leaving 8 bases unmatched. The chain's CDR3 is CASRQGLKDYTF. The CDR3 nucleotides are TGTGCCAGCAGACAGGGGCTTAAGGACTACACCTTC.

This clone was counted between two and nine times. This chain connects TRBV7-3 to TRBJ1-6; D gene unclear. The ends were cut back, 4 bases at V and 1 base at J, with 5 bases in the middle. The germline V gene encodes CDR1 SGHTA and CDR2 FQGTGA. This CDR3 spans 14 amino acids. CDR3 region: CASSSGSYNSPLHF. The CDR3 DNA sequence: TGTGCCAGCAGCTCGGGGTCCTATAATTCACCCCTCCACTTT. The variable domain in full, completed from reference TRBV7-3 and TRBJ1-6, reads GAGVSQTPSNKVTEKGKYVELRCDPISGHTALYWYRQSLGQGPEFLIYFQGTGAADDSGLPNDRFFAVRPEGSVSTLKIQRTERGDSAVYLCASSSGSYNSPLHFGNGTRLTVT.

The CDR3 here is CASSFPGGSSNQPQHF. The CDR3 DNA reads as TGTGCCAGCAGTTTCCCAGGGGGGTCTAGCAATCAGCCCCAGCATTTT. This rearrangement joins TRBV6-5 to TRBJ1-5; 7 bases agree with TRBD1. Per the germline V gene, CDR1 is MNHEY and CDR2 is SVGAGI. Unmatched junction bases numbered 6, after V lost 4 bases and J lost 0 bases. The CDR3 totals 16 residues.

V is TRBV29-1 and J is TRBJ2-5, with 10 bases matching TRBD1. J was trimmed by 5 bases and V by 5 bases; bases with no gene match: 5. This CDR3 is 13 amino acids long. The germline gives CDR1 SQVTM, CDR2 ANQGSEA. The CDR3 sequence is CSVSWTGGETQYF. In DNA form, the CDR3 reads TGCAGCGTTTCCTGGACAGGGGGTGAGACCCAGTACTTC.

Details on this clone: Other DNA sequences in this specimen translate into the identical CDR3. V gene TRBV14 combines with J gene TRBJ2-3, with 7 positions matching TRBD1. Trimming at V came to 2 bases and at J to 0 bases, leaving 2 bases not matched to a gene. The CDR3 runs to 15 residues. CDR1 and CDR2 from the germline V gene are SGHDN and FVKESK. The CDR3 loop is CASSQRTGSTDTQYF. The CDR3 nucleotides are TGTGCCAGCAGCCAACGGACAGGTAGCACAGATACGCAGTATTTT. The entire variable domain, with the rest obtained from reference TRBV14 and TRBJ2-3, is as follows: EAGVTQFPSHSVIEKGQTVTLRCDPISGHDNLYWYRRVMGKEIKFLLHFVKESKQDESGMPNNRFLAERTGGTYSTLKVQPAELEDSGVYFCASSQRTGSTDTQYFGPGTRLTVL.

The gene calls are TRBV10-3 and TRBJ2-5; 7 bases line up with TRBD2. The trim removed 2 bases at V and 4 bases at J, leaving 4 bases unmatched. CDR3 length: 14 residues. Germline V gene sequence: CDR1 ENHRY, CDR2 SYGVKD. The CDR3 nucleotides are TGTGCCATCAGTGAGCCGGGGGGAGGAGAGACCCAGTACTTC. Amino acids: CAISEPGGGETQYF.

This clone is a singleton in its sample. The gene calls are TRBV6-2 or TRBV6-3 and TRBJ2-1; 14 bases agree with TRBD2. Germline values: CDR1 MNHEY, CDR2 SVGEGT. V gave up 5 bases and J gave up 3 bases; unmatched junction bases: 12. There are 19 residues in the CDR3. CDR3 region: CASSIPTSGGAEYYNEQFF. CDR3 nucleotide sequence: TGTGCCAGCAGTATTCCGACTAGCGGGGGGGCCGAGTACTACAATGAGCAGTTCTTC.

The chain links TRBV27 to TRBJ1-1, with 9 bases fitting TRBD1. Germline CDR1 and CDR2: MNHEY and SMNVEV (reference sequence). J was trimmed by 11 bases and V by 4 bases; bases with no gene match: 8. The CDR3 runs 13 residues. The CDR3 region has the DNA TGTGCCAGCAGTTCTTACAGGGGGCTTGGTGCTTTCTTT. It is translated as CASSSYRGLGAFF.

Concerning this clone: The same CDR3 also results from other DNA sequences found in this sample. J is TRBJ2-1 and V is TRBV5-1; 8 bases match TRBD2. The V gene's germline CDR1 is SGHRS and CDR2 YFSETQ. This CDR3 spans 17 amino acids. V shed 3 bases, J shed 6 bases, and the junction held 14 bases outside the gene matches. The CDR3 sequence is CASSSLGAGVVGNEQFF. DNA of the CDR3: TGCGCCAGCAGCTCCCTGGGAGCGGGAGTCGTGGGCAATGAGCAGTTCTTC. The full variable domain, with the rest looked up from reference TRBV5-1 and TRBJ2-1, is KAGVTQTPRYLIKTRGQQVTLSCSPISGHRSVSWYQQTPGQGLQFLFEYFSETQRNKGNFPGRFSGRQFSNSRSEMNVSTLELGDSALYLCASSSLGAGVVGNEQFFGPGTRLTVL.

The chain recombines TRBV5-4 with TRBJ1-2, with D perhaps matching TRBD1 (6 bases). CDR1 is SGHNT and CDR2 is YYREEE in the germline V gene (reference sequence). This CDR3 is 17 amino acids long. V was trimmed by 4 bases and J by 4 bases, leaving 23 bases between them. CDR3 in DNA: TGTGCCAGCAGCCCGCCTAACCAAGTGGGCAGGGGCTATGGCTACACCTTC. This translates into CASSPPNQVGRGYGYTF.

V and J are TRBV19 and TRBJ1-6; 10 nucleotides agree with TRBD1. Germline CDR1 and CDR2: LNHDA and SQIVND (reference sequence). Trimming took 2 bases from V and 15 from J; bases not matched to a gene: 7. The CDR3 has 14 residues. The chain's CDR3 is CASSIRRTGGHLHF. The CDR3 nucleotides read TGTGCCAGTAGTATACGGAGGACAGGGGGGCACCTCCACTTT.

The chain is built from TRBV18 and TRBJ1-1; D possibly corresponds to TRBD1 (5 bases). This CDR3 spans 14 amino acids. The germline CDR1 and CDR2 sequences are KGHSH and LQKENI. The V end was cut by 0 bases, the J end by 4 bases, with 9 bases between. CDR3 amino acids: CASSPPTGGTEAFF. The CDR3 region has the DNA TGTGCCAGCTCACCACCAACGGGGGGCACTGAAGCTTTCTTT.

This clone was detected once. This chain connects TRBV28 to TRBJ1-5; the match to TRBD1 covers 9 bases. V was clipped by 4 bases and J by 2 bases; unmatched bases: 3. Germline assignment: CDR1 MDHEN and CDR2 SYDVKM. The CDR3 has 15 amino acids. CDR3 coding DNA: TGTGCCAGCAGTTCATGGGACAGGGGCAATCAGCCCCAGCATTTT. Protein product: CASSSWDRGNQPQHF.

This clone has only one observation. The CDR3 sequence: CSASSERMEQFF. The CDR3 DNA reads as TGCAGTGCTAGTTCAGAACGAATGGAGCAGTTCTTC. The V and J genes are TRBV20-1 and TRBJ2-1, with D unresolved. Trimming removed 3 bases at V and 10 bases at J, with 13 bases between. This CDR3 region has 12 residues. Germline lookup yields CDR1 DFQATT and CDR2 SNEGSKA (reference sequence).

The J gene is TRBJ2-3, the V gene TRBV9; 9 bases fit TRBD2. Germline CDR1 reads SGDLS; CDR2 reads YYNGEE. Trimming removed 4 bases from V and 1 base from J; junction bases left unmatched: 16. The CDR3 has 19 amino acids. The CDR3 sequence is CASSPEPAGGPPGTDTQYF. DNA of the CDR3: TGTGCCAGCAGCCCAGAGCCAGCGGGAGGCCCCCCGGGCACAGATACGCAGTATTTT.

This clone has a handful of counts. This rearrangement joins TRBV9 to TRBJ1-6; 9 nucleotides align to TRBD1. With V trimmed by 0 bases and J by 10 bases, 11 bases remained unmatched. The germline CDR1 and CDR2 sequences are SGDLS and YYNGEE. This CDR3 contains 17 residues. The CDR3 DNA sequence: TGTGCCAGCAGCGTAGGCTCCCGGGACAGGGACGTCTCACCCCTCCACTTT. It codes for CASSVGSRDRDVSPLHF.

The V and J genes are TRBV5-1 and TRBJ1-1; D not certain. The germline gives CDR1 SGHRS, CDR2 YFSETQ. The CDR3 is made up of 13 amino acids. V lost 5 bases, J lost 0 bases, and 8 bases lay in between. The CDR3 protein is CASRVQVNTEAFF. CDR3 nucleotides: TGCGCCAGCAGAGTCCAGGTGAACACTGAAGCTTTCTTT.

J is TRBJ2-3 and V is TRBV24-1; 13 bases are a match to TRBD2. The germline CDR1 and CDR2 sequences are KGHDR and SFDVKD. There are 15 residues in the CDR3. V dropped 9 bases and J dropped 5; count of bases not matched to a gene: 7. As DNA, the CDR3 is TGTGCCACCGGGGGACTAGCGGGATCGGGAGATACGCAGTATTTT. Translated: CATGGLAGSGDTQYF.

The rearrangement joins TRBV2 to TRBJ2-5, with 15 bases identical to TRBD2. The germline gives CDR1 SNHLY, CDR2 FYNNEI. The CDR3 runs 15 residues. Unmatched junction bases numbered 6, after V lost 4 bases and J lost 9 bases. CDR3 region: CASSGGLAGGAAQYF. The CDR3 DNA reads TGTGCCAGCAGTGGGGGACTAGCGGGGGGCGCGGCCCAGTACTTC.

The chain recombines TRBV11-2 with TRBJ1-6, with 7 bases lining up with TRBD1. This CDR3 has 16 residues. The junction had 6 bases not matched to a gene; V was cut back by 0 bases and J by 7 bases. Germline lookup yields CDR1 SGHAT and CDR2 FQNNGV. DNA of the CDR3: TGTGCCAGCAGCTTAGATGACCCAGGGGGGAATTCACCCCTCCACTTT. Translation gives CASSLDDPGGNSPLHF. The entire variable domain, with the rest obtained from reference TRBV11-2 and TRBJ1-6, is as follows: EAGVAQSPRYKIIEKRQSVAFWCNPISGHATLYWYQQILGQGPKLLIQFQNNGVVDDSQLPKDRFSAERLKGVDSTLKIQPAKLEDSAVYLCASSLDDPGGNSPLHFGNGTRLTVT.

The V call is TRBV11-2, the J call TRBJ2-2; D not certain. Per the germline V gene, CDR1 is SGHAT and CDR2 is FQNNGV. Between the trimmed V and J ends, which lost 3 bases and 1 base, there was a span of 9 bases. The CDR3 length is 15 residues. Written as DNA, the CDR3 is TGTGCCAGCAGCTTCGTTACACAGAACACCGGGGAGCTGTTTTTT. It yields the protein CASSFVTQNTGELFF.

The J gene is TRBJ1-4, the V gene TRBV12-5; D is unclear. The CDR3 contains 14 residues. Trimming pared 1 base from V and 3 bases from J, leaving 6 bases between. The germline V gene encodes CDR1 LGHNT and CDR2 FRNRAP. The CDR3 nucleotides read TGTGCTAGTGGTTTGGGCGGGGCTAATGAAAAACTGTTTTTT. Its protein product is CASGLGGANEKLFF.

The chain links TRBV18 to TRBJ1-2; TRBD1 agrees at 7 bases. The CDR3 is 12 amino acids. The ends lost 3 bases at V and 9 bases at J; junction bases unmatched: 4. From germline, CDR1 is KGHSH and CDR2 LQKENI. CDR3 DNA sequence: TGTGCCAGCTCACCTCAACAGGGGCGCTACACCTTC. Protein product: CASSPQQGRYTF. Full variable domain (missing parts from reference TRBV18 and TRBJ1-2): NAGVMQNPRHLVRRRGQEARLRCSPMKGHSHVYWYRQLPEEGLKFMVYLQKENIIDESGMPKERFSAEFPKEGPSILRIQQVVRGDSAAYFCASSPQQGRYTFGSGTRLTVV.

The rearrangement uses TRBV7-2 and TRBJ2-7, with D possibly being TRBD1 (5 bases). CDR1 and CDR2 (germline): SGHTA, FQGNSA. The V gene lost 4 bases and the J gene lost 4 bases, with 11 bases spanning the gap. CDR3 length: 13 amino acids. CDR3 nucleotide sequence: TGTGCCAGCAGCTCGACAGTCCCTTACGAGCAGTACTTC. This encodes CASSSTVPYEQYF.

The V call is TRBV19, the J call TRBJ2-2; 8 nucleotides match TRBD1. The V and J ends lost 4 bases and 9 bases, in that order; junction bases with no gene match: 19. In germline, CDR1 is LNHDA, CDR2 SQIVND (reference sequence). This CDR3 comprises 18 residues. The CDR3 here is CASSNPPPTGGKGRELFF. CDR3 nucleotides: TGTGCCAGTAGTAACCCGCCGCCAACAGGGGGAAAGGGTAGGGAGCTGTTTTTT. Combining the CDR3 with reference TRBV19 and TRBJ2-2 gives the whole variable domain DGGITQSPKYLFRKEGQNVTLSCEQNLNHDAMYWYRQDPGQGLRLIYYSQIVNDFQKGDIAEGYSVSREKKESFPLTVTSAQKNPTAFYLCASSNPPPTGGKGRELFFGEGSRLTVL.

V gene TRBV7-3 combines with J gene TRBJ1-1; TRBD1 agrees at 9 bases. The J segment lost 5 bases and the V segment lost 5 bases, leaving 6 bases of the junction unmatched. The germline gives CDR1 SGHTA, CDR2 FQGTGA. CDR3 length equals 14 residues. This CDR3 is CASSPRTGDTEAFF. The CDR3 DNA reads TGTGCCAGCAGCCCCCGGACAGGGGATACTGAAGCTTTCTTT.

The CDR3 reads CASSRTSRNTDTQYF. CDR3 nucleotides: TGTGCCAGCAGTCGGACTAGTAGGAACACAGATACGCAGTATTTT. The chain recombines TRBV27 with TRBJ2-3; 7 bases are shared with TRBD2. This CDR3 is 15 amino acids long. Germline CDR1 MNHEY, CDR2 SMNVEV (reference sequence). Germline trimming cut 5 bases from V and 2 bases from J; bases unmatched to any gene: 7.